Sequencing of this T cell receptor beta chain was carried out in a study of T cell responses to AZD1222 COVID-19 vaccine (dated by TCRdb to the early 2020s). For context, the study as a whole: TCR sequencing was performed for 230 to 250 trial participants, of whom around 200 were given two doses of AZD1222 and approximately 25 were given two doses of MenACWY control vaccine. Trial participants were enrolled by age into subgroups of 18-55, 56-69 and 70-plus years, and 148, 28 and 57 TCR-sequenced participants, respectively, were included in these subgroups. Broad study findings and their caveats: After two AZD1222 doses, both the breadth and the depth of spike-specific TCRs were significantly higher than at day 0 and than in MenACWY recipients. CD4 TCRs associated with the vaccine covered the entire spike protein, and the dominant responses were in regions 160-218 and 743-854. In the small 56-69-year group, the increase in depth fell short of significance, most likely because of low power. Most participants were white British and females outnumbered males, and the authors suggested that clonal diversity may have been underestimated. Because no samples from the day 14 peak response were available, repertoires could be characterized only after the peak T cell response. Reportedly, close to half of the unique spike-specific TCRs recognized epitopes lying outside the regions that are mutated in the B.1.351 and B.1.1.7 variants. Only five to seven AZD1222 recipients were SARS-CoV-2 seropositive at baseline, limiting conclusions about previously exposed vaccinees.

The sample's time point label, decoded: about 28 days (+/-7) after the second vaccine dose. AZD1222 recipients whose second dose came at about 4 weeks and those whose second dose came at about 12 weeks were combined into one group, since spike-specific TCR depth and breadth did not differ between the two schedules. Vaccinee samples were obtained from the UK trials COV001 and COV002, which included a single-blind randomized controlled phase 2/3 trial of AZD1222 (ChAdOx1 nCoV-19) in healthy adults. For TCRbeta chain sequencing, PBMC samples were collected from trial participants at day 0 and at day 28 after the second dose. A remark on this clone: Its specific antigen is unknown. The sample holds no much larger clone one base away, and base qualities are not on file.

The CDR3 regions of human TCRbeta chains were analyzed by immunosequencing. Per the authors' processing: TCRs in the repertoires were compared against a reference library of SARS-CoV-2-specific TCRs that had been generated with the MIRA antigen-specificity platform. Breadth meant the fraction of unique TCRs that were SARS-CoV-2-associated, whereas depth meant the fraction of total T cells that were SARS-CoV-2-associated. Each spike-specific TCR was assigned to its reactive spike region and to a CD4 or CD8 class using the MIRA data. Log10-transformed breadth and depth values were compared by one-way ANOVA with Sidak's multiple comparisons tests. The clones in this table, taken by TCRdb from immuneACCESS, are in-frame only. Not every clone is retained; where verified, under half of the shortfall comes from an unresolved V gene, and the cause of the rest is unknown. V and J calls and clone size are given by that table; D and trimming were obtained from the DNA. This sample holds approximately 80,000 clones; 91% were observed only once. Of the sample, 25% to 30% is held by the ten largest clones.

Unmatched junction bases come to 8, with V trimmed by 1 base and J by 4 bases. The germline V gene (reference sequence) specifies LGHDT as CDR1 and YNNKEL as CDR2. The CDR3 numbers 16 residues from cysteine through phenylalanine. Only the CDR3 portion is preserved as DNA: 48 bases, with reading frame beginning at the first base. The sample consisted of peripheral blood, taken 28 days after the second AZD1222 dose. Recombination joined TRBV3-1 (or the pseudogene TRBV3-2) with TRBJ2-5; 8 of the junction bases match TRBD2. This sequence originates from an adult who received the AZD1222 COVID-19 vaccine. CDR3 reads: CASSQGVGRATETQYF. The base sequence is TGTGCCAGCAGCCAAGGGGTCGGGAGGGCCACAGAGACCCAGTACTTC.